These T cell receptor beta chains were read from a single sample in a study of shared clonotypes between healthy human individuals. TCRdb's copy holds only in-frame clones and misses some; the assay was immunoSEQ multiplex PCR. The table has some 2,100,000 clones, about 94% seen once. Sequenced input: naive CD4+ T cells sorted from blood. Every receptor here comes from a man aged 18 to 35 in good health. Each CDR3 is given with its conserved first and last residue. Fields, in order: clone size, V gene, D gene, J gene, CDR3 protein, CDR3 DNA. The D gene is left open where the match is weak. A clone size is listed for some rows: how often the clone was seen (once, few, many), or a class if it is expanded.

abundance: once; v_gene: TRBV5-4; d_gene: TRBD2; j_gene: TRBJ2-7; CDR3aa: CASSPSGGASYEQYF; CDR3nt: TGTGCCAGCAGCCCTAGCGGGGGGGCCTCCTACGAGCAGTACTTC
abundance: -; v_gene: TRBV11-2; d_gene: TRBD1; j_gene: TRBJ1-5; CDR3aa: CASSFGTGNQPQHF; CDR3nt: TGTGCCAGCAGCTTCGGGACAGGGAATCAGCCCCAGCATTTT
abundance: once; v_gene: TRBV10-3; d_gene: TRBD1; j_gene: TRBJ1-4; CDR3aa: CAIGQGGEKLFF; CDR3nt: TGTGCCATCGGACAGGGGGGAGAAAAACTGTTTTTT
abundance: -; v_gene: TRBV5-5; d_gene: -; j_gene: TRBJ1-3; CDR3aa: CASSLDRVGNTIYF; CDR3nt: TGTGCCAGCAGCTTGGACAGGGTTGGAAACACCATATATTTT
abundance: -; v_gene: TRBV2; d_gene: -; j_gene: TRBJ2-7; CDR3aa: CASKEDRWAYEQYF; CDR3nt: TGTGCCAGCAAGGAAGATAGGTGGGCCTACGAGCAGTACTTC
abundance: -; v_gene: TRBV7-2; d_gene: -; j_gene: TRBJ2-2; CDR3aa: CASSLDRRSGELFF; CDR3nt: TGTGCCAGCAGCTTAGACAGGCGGTCCGGGGAGCTGTTTTTT
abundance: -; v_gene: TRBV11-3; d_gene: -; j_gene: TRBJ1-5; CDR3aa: CASSLGGRMDQPQHF; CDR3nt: TGTGCCAGCAGCTTAGGAGGACGGATGGATCAGCCCCAGCATTTT
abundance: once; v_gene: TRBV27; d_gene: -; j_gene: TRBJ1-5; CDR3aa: CASSLVGRGNQPQHF; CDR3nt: TGTGCCAGCAGTTTAGTAGGGAGGGGCAATCAGCCCCAGCATTTT
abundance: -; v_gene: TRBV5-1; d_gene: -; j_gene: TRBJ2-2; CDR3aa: CASSLVTNTGELFF; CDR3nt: TGCGCCAGCAGCTTGGTCACCAACACCGGGGAGCTGTTTTTT
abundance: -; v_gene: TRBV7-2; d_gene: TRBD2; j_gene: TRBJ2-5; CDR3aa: CASSLERASGGQETQYF; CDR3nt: TGTGCCAGCAGCTTAGAGAGGGCTAGCGGGGGCCAAGAGACCCAGTACTTC
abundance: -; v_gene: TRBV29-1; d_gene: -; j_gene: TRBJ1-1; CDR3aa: CSVQQVMNTEAFF; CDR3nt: TGCAGCGTTCAACAGGTCATGAACACTGAAGCTTTCTTT
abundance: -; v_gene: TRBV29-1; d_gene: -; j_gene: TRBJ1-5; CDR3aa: CSVGYSSGGRGQPQHF; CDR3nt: TGCAGCGTCGGCTACTCCTCGGGGGGACGAGGGCAGCCCCAGCATTTT